This entry lists 28 T cell receptor beta chains sequenced from one sample in a study of T cells in Graves' hyperthyroidism and ophthalmopathy. TCR beta CDR3 region amplification was performed from RNA transcripts. The HTBI set primed first-round TCR CDR3 RT-PCR. TCRdb reanalysed the multiplex PCR reads using MiXCR and keeps one entry per CDR3 protein. The sample includes hundreds of thousands of distinct CDR3 sequences, more than 12% seen only once; the top ten take approximately 13%. The sample comprised blood. Receptors were obtained from a woman between 45 and 65 years old with Graves' ophthalmopathy.

There are many counts of this clonotype. The chain joins TRBV28 to TRBJ2-1; the D gene is possibly TRBD2 (7 bases). This CDR3 comprises 16 residues. Trimming stripped 2 bases from V and 6 bases from J, with 17 bases between. Germline V gives CDR1 MDHEN, CDR2 SYDVKM. The DNA for the CDR3 is TGTGCCAGCAGTTTAATTTTGCGGGGGCGCAGCAATGAGCAGTTCTTC. Encoded protein: CASSLILRGRSNEQFF.

This clonotype was counted ten times or more. V gene TRBV20-1 combines with J gene TRBJ2-5, with TRBD2 matching 10 bases. Germline CDR1 is DFQATT and CDR2 is SNEGSKA (reference sequence). V dropped 5 bases and J dropped 5; count of bases not matched to a gene: 8. The CDR3 totals 14 residues. CDR3 protein: CSAGLTSGYETQYF. CDR3 sequence (DNA): TGCAGTGCTGGGCTGACTAGCGGGTATGAGACCCAGTACTTC.

This clonotype was seen a few times. The genes are TRBV5-1 and TRBJ1-2; unclear D gene. V lost 1 base and J lost 0, with 10 bases in between. This CDR3 contains 15 residues. Germline-derived CDR1 and CDR2 are SGHRS and YFSETQ. DNA of the CDR3: TGCGCCAGCAGCTTGTCGGTAGATTCTAACTATGGCTACACCTTC. Translation: CASSLSVDSNYGYTF.

This clonotype has at least ten counts. This chain connects TRBV7-2 to TRBJ2-1, with D unresolved. The CDR3 totals 15 residues. Per germline, CDR1 SGHTA and CDR2 FQGNSA. V shed 2 bases and J shed 3 bases, with 11 bases lying between them. The CDR3 DNA reads TGTGCCAGCAGCTTAAACAAAGCTATCTACAATGAGCAGTTCTTC. It yields the protein CASSLNKAIYNEQFF.

This clonotype appeared a few times. The chain couples TRBV3-1 to TRBJ2-1; no reliable D call. Germline-derived CDR1 and CDR2 are LGHDT and YNNKEL (reference sequence). With 2 bases removed from V and 8 bases from J, the gap between germline ends came to 7 bases. This CDR3 spans 12 amino acids. The CDR3, as DNA: TGTGCCAGCAGCCAACTTCGCGATGAGCAGTTCTTC. Translated, it gives CASSQLRDEQFF.

The rearrangement uses TRBV6-1 and TRBJ1-5; the D gene is possibly TRBD1 (5 bases). This CDR3 region has 14 residues. The germline V and J ends were trimmed by 2 bases and 9 bases, with 14 bases remaining between them. The germline CDR1 and CDR2 sequences are MNHNS and SASEGT. The CDR3, as DNA: TGTGCCAGCAGTGAATATGGGGGGGGAGGGCCCCAGCATTTT. Translated: CASSEYGGGGPQHF.

This clonotype was seen more than once but under ten times. The chain links TRBV6-1 to TRBJ1-5; D remains unclear. Germline CDR1 reads MNHNS; CDR2 reads SASEGT. This CDR3 is 12 amino acids long. V gave up 5 bases and J gave up 5 bases, with 7 bases separating them. The CDR3 is CASSNPDQPQHF. The CDR3 DNA reads as TGTGCCAGCAGTAACCCCGATCAGCCCCAGCATTTT.

This clonotype has a count of ten or more. The rearrangement links TRBV12-5 to TRBJ2-7; 9 bases are shared with TRBD1. This CDR3 region has 16 residues. Looked up from germline, CDR1 is LGHNT and CDR2 is FRNRAP. V dropped 6 bases and J dropped 0; count of bases not matched to a gene: 9. This chain's CDR3 is CASGPRGQGFSYEQYF. CDR3 nucleotides: TGTGCTAGTGGCCCGAGGGGACAGGGATTCTCCTACGAGCAGTACTTC. Using reference TRBV12-5 and TRBJ2-7 for the parts outside the CDR3, the full variable domain is DARVTQTPRHKVTEMGQEVTMRCQPILGHNTVFWYRQTMMQGLELLAYFRNRAPLDDSGMPKDRFSAEMPDATLATLKIQPSEPRDSAVYFCASGPRGQGFSYEQYFGPGTRLTVT.

CDR3 DNA: TGTGCCACCACAGACAGGGGGCGCGAGACTGAAGCTTTCTTT. This translates into CATTDRGRETEAFF. The chain is built from TRBV11-2 and TRBJ1-1, with 10 bases lining up with TRBD1. V shed 10 bases and J 5 bases; nucleotides not matched to a gene: 10. From germline, CDR1 is SGHAT and CDR2 FQNNGV. This CDR3 is 14 amino acids long.

Points on this clonotype: One end of the junction varies from germline; a read error may be responsible. The V call is TRBV7-7, the J call TRBJ2-5; D perhaps matches TRBD1 (5 bases). The CDR3 totals 15 residues. Per germline, CDR1 SSHAT and CDR2 FNYEAQ (reference sequence). In DNA form, the CDR3 reads TGTGCTAGCAGCTTATGGGGCACAAGCGTCGAGACCCAGTACTTC. It yields the protein CASSLWGTSVETQYF. The entire variable domain, with the rest obtained from reference TRBV7-7 and TRBJ2-5, is as follows: GAGVSQSPRYKVTKRGQDVTLRCDPISSHATLYWYQQALGQGPEFLTYFNYEAQPDKSGLPSDRFSAERPEGSISTLTIQRTEQRDSAMYRCASSLWGTSVETQYFGPGTRLLVL.

The chain links TRBV28 to TRBJ1-2; D gene ambiguous. CDR3 length equals 13 residues. Germline lookup yields CDR1 MDHEN and CDR2 SYDVKM. V shed 5 bases and J shed 4 bases, with 11 bases lying between them. Here the CDR3 reads CASSPEHFYGYTF. The CDR3 DNA follows: TGTGCCAGCAGTCCTGAGCACTTCTATGGCTACACCTTC.

This clonotype was seen repeatedly, ten times or more. V gene TRBV28 combines with J gene TRBJ2-7; tentatively, D is TRBD1 (6 bases). The germline V and J ends were trimmed by 6 bases and 3 bases, with 9 bases remaining between them. This CDR3 contains 12 residues. Germline-derived CDR1 and CDR2 are MDHEN and SYDVKM. Here the CDR3 reads CASRMTGYEQYF. The CDR3 nucleotides read TGTGCCAGCAGGATGACAGGCTACGAGCAGTACTTC.

This clonotype was recorded at least ten times. The chain couples TRBV6-1 to TRBJ2-5, with TRBD1 matching over 7 bases. The CDR3 totals 16 residues. Germline CDR1 is MNHNS and CDR2 is SASEGT. The J segment lost 2 bases and the V segment lost 4 bases, leaving 10 bases of the junction unmatched. The chain's CDR3 is CASSGSTGLGQETQYF. The CDR3 region has the DNA TGTGCCAGCAGTGGGTCGACAGGGCTAGGACAAGAGACCCAGTACTTC.

This clonotype was seen only a few times. This chain connects TRBV6-2 or TRBV6-3 to TRBJ2-5; D uncertain. V was shortened by 2 bases and J by 8 bases, with 9 bases between the two germline ends. CDR1 is MNHEY and CDR2 is SVGEGT in the germline V gene. The CDR3 loop spans 12 amino acids. In nucleotides, the CDR3 is TGTGCCAGCAGTTACGCGCCGCCTACCCAGTACTTC. It codes for CASSYAPPTQYF.

Concerning this clonotype: The junction and the germline gene differ at one end; a read error may be behind it. The V gene is TRBV28, the J gene TRBJ2-1, with 13 bases lining up with TRBD2. The CDR3 is made up of 18 amino acids. Germline assignment: CDR1 MDHEN and CDR2 SYDVKM. The CDR3 nucleotides are TGTGCCAGCAGTCCTCGGACTAGCGGGAGACCGGGGTACAATGAGCAGTCCTTC. Translated: CASSPRTSGRPGYNEQSF.

This clonotype was seen at least ten times. The chain is built from TRBV7-8 and TRBJ2-3; D unresolved. The CDR3 loop spans 13 amino acids. Trimming cost V 4 bases and J 0 bases, with 5 bases left between them. Germline values: CDR1 SGHVS, CDR2 FQNEAQ. CDR3 DNA sequence: TGTGCCAGCAGCTCCCACAGCACAGATACGCAGTATTTT. It translates to CASSSHSTDTQYF.

This clonotype occurred many times. The genes are TRBV12-3 or TRBV12-4 and TRBJ2-4; no reliable D call. V lost 3 bases to trimming and J lost 0 bases, with 9 bases between them. The CDR3 runs 15 residues. For the CDR3, the DNA is TGTGCCAGCAGTTTCGTGGAACTAGCCAAAAACATTCAGTACTTC. This sequence encodes CASSFVELAKNIQYF.

This clonotype was observed many times. The chain combines TRBV7-9 with TRBJ2-3; TRBD2 matches 9 bases. Germline V gene sequence: CDR1 SEHNR, CDR2 FQNEAQ (reference sequence). This CDR3 is built from 17 residues. V shed 5 bases, J shed 5 bases, and the junction held 14 bases outside the gene matches. The CDR3 loop reads CASSPRSGGRLGDTQYF. As DNA, the CDR3 is TGTGCCAGCAGCCCTCGGAGCGGGGGGCGTCTTGGAGATACGCAGTATTTT.

This clonotype came up a few times. This chain connects TRBV7-9 to TRBJ1-1; D call uncertain. CDR1 is SEHNR, CDR2 FQNEAQ, per germline (reference sequence). V lost 5 bases to trimming and J lost 0 bases, with 10 bases between them. This CDR3 has 14 amino acids. For the CDR3, the DNA is TGTGCCAGCAGCCCTGGATCCTTGAACACTGAAGCTTTCTTT. Translating it yields CASSPGSLNTEAFF.

The chain joins TRBV6-1 to TRBJ2-7; TRBD2 agrees at 12 bases. Unmatched junction bases numbered 10, after V lost 6 bases and J lost 4 bases. In germline, CDR1 is MNHNS, CDR2 SASEGT. CDR3 size: 16 residues. The CDR3 coding sequence is TGTGCCAGCAGCCCCCTAGCGGGAGGGCGACGTTACGAGCAGTACTTC. Its translation is CASSPLAGGRRYEQYF.

This clonotype was detected many times. The rearrangement links TRBV6-1 to TRBJ2-7; 7 nucleotides agree with TRBD1. CDR1 is MNHNS and CDR2 is SASEGT in the germline V gene. The CDR3 covers 13 residues. V lost 5 bases and J lost 3; bases outside the gene matches: 4. In DNA form, the CDR3 reads TGTGCCAGCAGTAACCGGGACAGCTACGAGCAGTACTTC. This sequence encodes CASSNRDSYEQYF.

The chain carries TRBV20-1 and TRBJ1-6; a weak D match, TRBD1 (5 bases). The CDR3 spans 14 residues. V gave up 3 bases and J gave up 7 bases, with 13 bases separating them. Germline V gives CDR1 DFQATT, CDR2 SNEGSKA (reference sequence). The CDR3 protein is CSASDGGTNSPLHF. The CDR3, as DNA: TGCAGTGCTAGTGATGGGGGTACGAATTCACCCCTCCACTTT.

This chain connects TRBV25-1 to TRBJ2-2; no firm D call. The germline V and J ends were trimmed by 4 bases and 7 bases, with 16 bases remaining between them. The germline CDR1 and CDR2 sequences are MGHDK and SYGVNS. This CDR3 has 15 amino acids. The CDR3 sequence is CASSVGTARNGELFF. CDR3 nucleotide sequence: TGTGCCAGCAGTGTCGGAACGGCTCGGAACGGGGAGCTGTTTTTT.

Worth noting for this clonotype: It may be a read error: a sequence one base away is much more abundant. The V and J genes are TRBV14 and TRBJ1-5, with D tentatively TRBD1 (5 bases). CDR3 length: 15 residues. Germline assignment: CDR1 SGHDN and CDR2 FVKESK. Here the CDR3 reads CGSSQEQDHNQPQHF. The CDR3 nucleotides read TGTGGCAGCAGCCAAGAACAGGACCACAATCAGCCCCAGCATTTT.

This clonotype was seen a single time. The conserved phenylalanine or tryptophan normally closing the CDR3 is absent here, so this likely arose from a read error. J is TRBJ1-1 and V is TRBV4-1; D not certain. CDR1 is MGHRA, CDR2 YSYEKL, per germline. This CDR3 is 16 amino acids long. V lost 2 bases, J lost 0 bases, and 13 bases lay in between. The CDR3 is CASSQKAAALNTEAFL. Here the CDR3 DNA reads TGCGCCAGCAGCCAAAAAGCAGCGGCGTTGAACACTGAAGCTTTCCTT.

This chain links TRBV19 with TRBJ1-1, with D perhaps TRBD1 (6 bases). Per the germline V gene, CDR1 is LNHDA and CDR2 is SQIVND (reference sequence). The CDR3 length is 15 residues. V lost 7 bases to trimming and J lost 5 bases, with 20 bases between them. The CDR3 sequence is CASNLGHGRLTEAFF. The CDR3, as DNA: TGTGCCAGTAATTTGGGACACGGCCGGTTAACTGAAGCTTTCTTT.

At least ten counts were recorded for this clonotype. The rearrangement links TRBV12-3 or TRBV12-4 to TRBJ1-1; D not certain. Deletions cut 4 bases from V and 6 bases from J, with 9 bases between. This CDR3 region has 12 residues. The CDR3 loop is CASSYLGAEAFF. The CDR3 nucleotides are TGTGCCAGCAGTTATCTTGGGGCTGAAGCTTTCTTT.

This clonotype was observed at least ten times. The rearrangement joins TRBV7-9 to TRBJ1-1; D gene ambiguous. V lost 6 bases and J lost 4, with 9 bases in between. CDR3 length: 12 amino acids. Germline CDR1 SEHNR, CDR2 FQNEAQ (reference sequence). The DNA for the CDR3 is TGTGCCAGCAGTTTATCTGTCACTGAAGCTTTCTTT. It yields the protein CASSLSVTEAFF.